This T cell receptor (beta chain) derives from a study of shared clonotypes between healthy human individuals. Whole-study context: Samples came from a couple of female and three male donors aged 18 to 49. CD8 memory received one plate per donor, CD8 naive two, CD4 memory three and CD4 naive three.

The trim removed 6 bases at V and 3 bases at J, leaving 10 bases unmatched. CDR1 and CDR2 (germline): SNHLY, FYNNEI. This CDR3 has 15 amino acids. In the source study's methods: Quality scores were absent from the junction-only immunoSEQ sequences, so filtering differed. Measured with immunoSEQ multiplex PCR; TCRdb has only the in-frame clones, and not every one. V, J and clone size are taken as reported in that table, and D and trimming were inferred from the DNA itself. This table has about 2 million clones, 85% to 95% appearing once. The V call is TRBV2, the J call TRBJ2-7, with 8 bases identical to TRBD2. Sequencing was done on a sample of naive CD4+ T cells sorted from blood. As to subset: CD45RA+ positively selected. The clonotype comes from a man in his late teens or twenties in good health. The CDR3 protein is CASSEGGLGDYEQYF. The CDR3 DNA reads TGTGCCAGCAGCGAGGGGGGACTAGGGGACTACGAGCAGTACTTC.